The source of this TCR beta chain is a study of identifying expanded T cells in peripheral blood (dated by TCRdb to the late 2010s). In terms of the full investigation: Technical replicates were generated by sequencing separate aliquots of the same genomic DNA pool, and four replicates were compared pairwise.

This clone was observed once. Its antigen remains undetermined. Base quality data are lacking; no much larger clone is found one base away. The immunoSEQ Assay, which uses bias-controlled multiplex PCR amplification of genomic DNA, was used to profile TCRbeta CDR3 regions. For the original study's pipeline: To quantify the absolute abundance of each unique TCRbeta CDR3 region, the sequences were collapsed and filtered. Two models were used to test differential abundance: a binomial model (Fisher-equivalent) and a beta-binomial model that adds time-dependent variance fitted from healthy donors. Clones with fewer than 5 combined templates were removed, and a clone was called differentially abundant if the clone's Benjamini-Hochberg FDR was below 0.01. Beta-binomial variance was modeled as a function of total template count across the two samples using the form v = (b*log(k)+a)^2. The immuneACCESS repertoire file appears here via TCRdb, limited to in-frame rearrangements. These files lack a portion of the clones; in checked studies, under half of the deficit traces to unresolved V genes, and the cause of the others is not known. V, J and clone size are those of that table, while D and trimming were read from the DNA. This sample holds 70,000 to 95,000 clones; 88% were observed only once. The ten biggest clones cover roughly 3.8% of the sample.

The paper's findings and limits, for the study overall: The beta-binomial model significantly reduced the number of clones called differentially abundant and the false-positive rate across all healthy-donor time intervals. The binomial model flagged about 1.1 differentially abundant clones between technical replicates but around 16 over two weeks and around 20 over around four weeks. For all healthy donors, the variance in clone template counts between roughly 2-week samples rose significantly as total template count increased. The authors expected that over much longer intervals, such as months to years, biological variance in healthy repertoires might increase even further.

During the collection period, no immune events, such as infections, were documented for the healthy donors. To calibrate time-dependent variance in a beta-binomial model of T-cell clone differential abundance, blood repertoires from healthy donors were used as a training cohort. The training cohort comprised roughly ten healthy donors, 3 female and 7 male. The donors were between roughly 29 and 65 years old, with an average age of approximately 47 years. Whole blood from each healthy donor was obtained from a commercial supplier and was collected at three time points roughly 13 days apart. For immunosequencing, genomic DNA was extracted from unsorted whole blood. The sequence derives from a person aged 18 to 75 in good health. The sequenced sample was blood.

Here is the DNA: TGTGCCAGCAGCAAAGCCGGGGCCGGGGAGCTGTTTTTT. Its amino acids are CASSKAGAGELFF. The rearranged segments are TRBV21-1 and TRBJ2-2; TRBD2 is the table's D call, not checked against the DNA. TRBV21-1 is listed as a pseudogene. Taken from cysteine to phenylalanine, the CDR3 has 13 residues. The DNA shown is the 39-base CDR3, in frame from base 1.